Listed below are T cell receptor beta chains from one sample, sequenced in a study of vaccination and CD4 T cells after COVID-19. What these receptors recognize is not known. One entry per CDR3 protein results from TCRdb running MiXCR on the PCR reads. The sample carries roughly 5,300 distinct CDR3 sequences, about two fifths recorded once. Source material: CD4+ T cells from blood, cultured in vitro. Every receptor here comes from a human donor who had recovered from COVID-19. Both conserved end residues are trimmed from each CDR3. Fields, in order: V gene, CDR3 length, D gene, CDR3 protein. D genes are given only for firm matches.

>TRBV20-1|11|TRBD2
SAPGGGQETQY
>TRBV27|10|-
ASSLQRWGYT
>TRBV7-6|11|-
ASSLYPGDEQY
>TRBV24-1|11|TRBD1
ATRSTGAPEAF
>TRBV10-3|11|TRBD1
AISRDSKETQY
>TRBV2|13|TRBD1
ASSPNRQGESPLH
>TRBV6-1|9|-
ASTLNYEQY
>TRBV20-1|11|TRBD1
SARTGGTGELF
>TRBV5-1|11|TRBD2
ASSWEGSYEQY
>TRBV20-1|12|TRBD1
SASRDSSNQPQH
>TRBV5-4|11|-
ASSTVRDATQY
>TRBV7-8|11|-
ASSLARSYEQY
>TRBV15|13|-
ATSPRTGSNSPLH
>TRBV20-1|12|-
SASGQGGAYEQY
>TRBV28|10|-
ASSLISSEQY
>TRBV7-2|11|-
ASRLGGGNEQY
>TRBV6-1|11|-
ASSKGPTYGYT
>TRBV27|11|TRBD1
ASSLTGASFWH
>TRBV7-3|11|-
ASSLTGQDGYT
>TRBV7-9|12|-
ASSLGGGYKGYT
>TRBV29-1|11|TRBD1
SARQGEYSPLH
>TRBV7-9|11|-
ASSSRDPYEQY
>TRBV7-2|13|-
ASSLVDRSAYEQY
>TRBV5-1|10|-
ASSSQGYEQY
>TRBV7-6|11|-
ASSLMDSETQY
>TRBV28|11|-
ATSGTPTYEQY
>TRBV28|10|-
ASSRRRYEQY
>TRBV27|13|TRBD1
ASSRQGPQGVGYT
>TRBV7-8|13|-
ASSTAWTSRYEQY
>TRBV10-3|12|-
AISGVVEVYGYT
>TRBV28|11|-
ASRPTTRYGYT
>TRBV6-2/TRBV6-3|11|-
ASRGTGSYEQY
>TRBV28|9|-
ASRHVNEQY
>TRBV25-1|10|-
ASSEQGYEQY
>TRBV20-1|9|-
SARSDSEAF
>TRBV7-9|9|-
ASSLGLRQY
>TRBV20-1|12|-
SARAGPTNYGYT
>TRBV20-1|13|TRBD1
SAPDRTLNLYEQY
>TRBV28|12|-
ASKWAGVVETQY
>TRBV20-1|9|TRBD1
SARGGYGYT
>TRBV7-3|12|TRBD2
ASSPGLAGSWQY
>TRBV15|9|-
ATSSEDTQY
>TRBV20-1|13|-
SAGSRDVLNYGYT
>TRBV28|14|TRBD2
ASSLSTSGSMHEQY
>TRBV7-2|12|-
ASSLGSREETQY
>TRBV7-2|11|-
ASSFTGQETQY
>TRBV7-2|13|-
ASSSLDYPWGEQY
>TRBV20-1|11|TRBD1
SASLQGAYGYT